This passage covers 10 T cell receptor beta chains from one sample sequenced in a study of identical twins. TCRdb redid the calling of the 5' RACE reads with MiXCR, one entry per CDR3 protein. The repertoire includes about 160,000 distinct CDR3 sequences, 3.5% of them detected once, and around 8.1% sits in the top ten. The material sequenced was memory T cells sorted from blood. The receptor set was obtained from a man aged 18-30 years in good health.

This clonotype was seen ten or more times. V is TRBV7-8 and J is TRBJ2-4, with D possibly matching TRBD2 (6 bases). From germline, CDR1 is SGHVS and CDR2 FQNEAQ. CDR3 size: 17 residues. V was pared by 1 base and J by 3 bases, with 16 bases between. CDR3 protein: CASSLGVAATHKNIQYF. The CDR3 DNA is TGTGCCAGCAGCTTAGGCGTAGCGGCGACCCACAAAAACATTCAGTACTTC.

This clonotype was observed at least ten times. The chain couples TRBV7-2 to TRBJ2-3, with D possibly being TRBD1 (5 bases). V lost 5 bases and J 0 bases, leaving 15 bases between the germline ends. Germline CDR1 is SGHTA and CDR2 is FQGNSA. The CDR3 has 16 amino acids. For the CDR3, the DNA is TGTGCCAGCAGCATGGGGCAGGGCTCTAGCACAGATACGCAGTATTTT. Its protein product is CASSMGQGSSTDTQYF. Using reference TRBV7-2 and TRBJ2-3 for the parts outside the CDR3, the full variable domain is GAGVSQSPSNKVTEKGKDVELRCDPISGHTALYWYRQSLGQGLEFLIYFQGNSAPDKSGLPSDRFSAERTGGSVSTLTIQRTQQEDSAVYLCASSMGQGSSTDTQYFGPGTRLTVL.

At least ten counts were recorded for this clonotype. The chain links TRBV12-3 or TRBV12-4 to TRBJ2-1, with D possibly TRBD1 on 5 matching bases. V dropped 1 base and J dropped 7 bases, with 14 bases sitting between them. This CDR3 spans 15 amino acids. This CDR3 is CASSLGGWGNNEQFF. The CDR3 DNA reads TGTGCCAGCAGTTTAGGGGGCTGGGGTAATAATGAGCAGTTCTTC.

This clonotype was counted at least ten times. The chain combines TRBV12-3 or TRBV12-4 with TRBJ1-2, with a tentative D call TRBD1 (6 bases). Deletions cut 6 bases from V and 5 bases from J, with 13 bases between. The CDR3 consists of 13 residues. The chain's CDR3 is CASRPRRGYGYTF. CDR3 in DNA: TGTGCCAGCAGACCCAGAAGGGGGTATGGCTACACCTTC.

A remark on this clonotype: This may come from a read error, since a much larger clone is one base off. The V call is TRBV3-1, the J call TRBJ2-1; weak D call: TRBD2 (6 bases). The CDR3 spans 17 residues. CDR1 is LGHDT and CDR2 is YNNKEL in the germline V gene (reference sequence). The CDR3: CSSSQVQRGLILNEQFF. In DNA form, the CDR3 reads TGTTCCAGCAGCCAAGTACAACGGGGACTCATCCTCAATGAGCAGTTCTTC.

This clonotype appeared many times. The V gene is TRBV24-1, the J gene TRBJ2-1; D might be TRBD2 (6 bases). V shed 3 bases and J shed 6 bases, with 17 bases lying between them. Germline V lookup: CDR1 KGHDR, CDR2 SFDVKD. The length of the CDR3 is 16 residues. The CDR3: CATSDPRAGPSNEQFF. The CDR3 DNA is TGTGCCACCAGTGATCCCCGGGCGGGACCTAGCAATGAGCAGTTCTTC.

This clonotype was seen repeatedly, ten times or more. This chain connects TRBV10-3 to TRBJ2-3; a possible D gene is TRBD1 (5 bases). The CDR3 runs to 14 residues. V was trimmed by 3 bases and J by 2 bases, leaving 9 bases between them. Germline V CDR1 and CDR2: ENHRY, SYGVKD. Written as DNA, the CDR3 is TGTGCCATCAGTGACGACAGCCTCACAGATACGCAGTATTTT. It yields the protein CAISDDSLTDTQYF.

This clonotype occurred many times. The chain uses TRBV15 and TRBJ2-1; a possible D gene is TRBD1 (5 bases). The CDR3 runs to 16 residues. Germline CDR1 is LNHNV and CDR2 is YYDKDF (reference sequence). Between the trimmed V and J ends, which lost 0 bases and 3 bases, there was a span of 12 bases. CDR3 in amino acids: CATSREGRVFYNEQFF. CDR3 in DNA: TGTGCCACCAGCAGAGAGGGCAGGGTCTTCTACAATGAGCAGTTCTTC. Filled out from reference TRBV15 and TRBJ2-1, the complete variable domain reads DAMVIQNPRYQVTQFGKPVTLSCSQTLNHNVMYWYQQKSSQAPKLLFHYYDKDFNNEADTPDNFQSRRPNTSFCFLDIRSPGLGDTAMYLCATSREGRVFYNEQFFGPGTRLTVL.

This clonotype was seen ten or more times. The rearrangement uses TRBV30 and TRBJ1-1; no reliable D call. Trimming took off 2 bases at V and 0 bases at J, with 10 bases between the two ends. This CDR3 comprises 14 residues. CDR1 GTSNPN and CDR2 SVGIG come from the germline V gene (reference sequence). Here the CDR3 reads CAWSIVGMNTEAFF. Written as DNA, the CDR3 is TGTGCCTGGAGTATTGTGGGGATGAACACTGAAGCTTTCTTT.

This clonotype was seen repeatedly, ten times or more. The chain recombines TRBV7-2 with TRBJ2-3; D is unclear. The CDR3 length is 12 residues. Trimming took 1 base from V and 6 from J, leaving 5 bases between them. Germline V lookup: CDR1 SGHTA, CDR2 FQGNSA. CDR3 sequence reads: CASSLVGDTQYF. The CDR3 region has the DNA TGTGCCAGCAGCTTAGTGGGCGATACGCAGTATTTT. The entire variable domain, with the rest obtained from reference TRBV7-2 and TRBJ2-3, is as follows: GAGVSQSPSNKVTEKGKDVELRCDPISGHTALYWYRQSLGQGLEFLIYFQGNSAPDKSGLPSDRFSAERTGGSVSTLTIQRTQQEDSAVYLCASSLVGDTQYFGPGTRLTVL.